This note documents a single TCR beta chain sequence. Its antigen is unknown. A second about 6 to 12 cycle PCR used barcoded and J-beta primers. A single record per CDR3 protein comes from TCRdb applying MiXCR to the 5' RACE reads. Among about 1.6 million distinct CDR3 sequences listed, about 31% were seen once. The sample is drawn from a study of blood T cells in healthy people across ages. Findings of the study overall: TCR beta diversity correlated strongly with naive T cell percentage.

This CDR3 is 13 amino acids long. The ends were cut back, 0 bases at V and 4 bases at J, with 6 bases in the middle. The germline V gene encodes CDR1 MNHEY and CDR2 SVGAGI. This TCR was sampled from a woman younger than 45 in good health. The J gene is TRBJ1-1, the V gene TRBV6-5; D unresolved. The sample consisted of blood. The DNA for the CDR3 is TGTGCCAGCAGTTACTCGGGTCGCACTGAAGCTTTCTTT. Its translation: CASSYSGRTEAFF.